This TCR beta chain was identified during a study of blood T cell repertoires in COVID-19 (dated by TCRdb to 2020 to 2022). Describing the broader study: Samples covering the acute and convalescent phases of COVID-19 were provided by collaborators in the United States, Italy and Spain. The samples were drawn from the first 160 participants of the ongoing ImmuneRACE study and from 1,254 subjects provided by 6 global collaborators. Subjects who had been exposed to COVID-19, were actively infected with it, or had recovered from it provided the deeply sampled blood TCRbeta repertoires that made up the dataset. A de-identified subject ID, COVID-19 status, age in years and sex were almost always included in the sample metadata. The prospective study material was composed of cDNA or gDNA derived from T cells, B-cell-depleted T cells, or PBMCs. A freely available public database, intended as a resource for researchers studying the immune response to SARS-CoV-2, is where the repertoires were released. HLA class I and class II types, where available, came from metadata supplied by the sample provider rather than from assay-based typing. Overall study outcomes, separate from this receptor: The quantity of clinical and demographic metadata differed by source and by participant and was supplied without curation.

As for this clone: Its antigen is not yet known. No base quality values were provided; no much bigger clone lies one nucleotide off.

Each collaborating institution followed its own protocols to collect whole blood in K2EDTA tubes. For TCRbeta analysis, collaborator samples were shipped as frozen whole blood, as isolated PBMCs, or as DNA extracted from either sample type. V and J lose 0 bases and 0 bases, and a span of 12 bases separates them. CDR1 and CDR2 are drawn from the germline V gene: MGHRA, YSYEKL. Including the terminal cysteine and phenylalanine, the CDR3 comprises 16 residues. Of all the DNA, just the CDR3 is kept, 48 bases in frame from base 1. TCRbeta CDR3 regions were amplified from genomic DNA using the immunoSEQ Assay, a bias-controlled multiplex PCR. The study's own analysis went as follows. Within the assay, amplification of reference gene primers was used to estimate how many nucleated cells each sample contained. Sequence reads were collapsed and filtered to measure the absolute abundance of every unique TCRbeta CDR3 rearrangement. Productive Simpson clonality was computed per sample as the square root of Simpson's diversity index over productive rearrangements. TCRdb mirrors the immuneACCESS table, restricted to in-frame sequences. Some clones are absent from its copies; in checked studies, under half trace to an unresolved V gene, and the reason for the others is unknown. Clone size and the V and J calls come from that table; the DNA yielded D and trimming. This sample holds over 35,000 clones; over 75% were observed only once. The top ten hold about 2.4% of the sample.

The chain is assembled from TRBV4-1 and TRBJ2-7; the D gene remains uncertain. The sequence was collected from a human donor in a cohort sampled during active COVID-19. Sequencing input: peripheral blood. The CDR3 amino acid sequence is: CASSQDRTASSYEQYF. The DNA sequence is as follows: TGCGCCAGCAGCCAAGATAGAACGGCTAGCTCCTACGAGCAGTACTTC.